One sample yielded the 3 T cell receptor beta chains listed below, sequenced in a study of cytomegalovirus exposure and HLA in healthy donors (dated by TCRdb to the late 2010s). Library preparation used the immunoSEQ multiplex PCR assay. TCRdb provides this immuneACCESS table in a form limited to in-frame rearrangements. Some clones are lacking; in checked studies, under half of them reflect an unresolved V gene, and why the rest are absent is not known. The sample records 150,000 to 180,000 clones, more than 70% of which are singletons. About 2.2% of the sample comes from the top ten. The sample taken for sequencing was PBMCs. The receptors shown here come from a human donor in good health.

This chain connects TRBV7-8 to TRBJ2-3; possible D gene TRBD2, 5 bases. Germline values: CDR1 SGHVS, CDR2 FQNEAQ. Trimming stripped 1 base from V and 6 bases from J, with 17 bases between. The CDR3 has 16 amino acids. CDR3 amino acids: CASSLGAATYADTQYF. CDR3 nucleotide sequence: TGTGCCAGCAGCTTAGGAGCGGCTACGTACGCTGATACGCAGTATTTT.

The gene calls are TRBV27 and TRBJ1-1; D gene uncertain. CDR1 MNHEY and CDR2 SMNVEV come from the germline V gene (reference sequence). V was clipped by 4 bases and J by 4 bases, with 10 bases between them. This CDR3 is built from 13 residues. CDR3 residues: CASSSPGTTEAFF. The CDR3 region has the DNA TGTGCCAGCAGTTCCCCAGGCACCACTGAAGCTTTCTTT.

The rearrangement joins TRBV5-8 to TRBJ1-4; TRBD1 aligns across 7 bases. The CDR3 runs 15 residues. V was clipped by 0 bases and J by 5 bases; unmatched bases: 4. CDR1 and CDR2 (germline): SGHTS, YDEGEE. CDR3 nucleotides: TGTGCCAGCAGCTTGGGGGGGACAGCGAATGAAAAACTGTTTTTT. Amino acids: CASSLGGTANEKLFF.